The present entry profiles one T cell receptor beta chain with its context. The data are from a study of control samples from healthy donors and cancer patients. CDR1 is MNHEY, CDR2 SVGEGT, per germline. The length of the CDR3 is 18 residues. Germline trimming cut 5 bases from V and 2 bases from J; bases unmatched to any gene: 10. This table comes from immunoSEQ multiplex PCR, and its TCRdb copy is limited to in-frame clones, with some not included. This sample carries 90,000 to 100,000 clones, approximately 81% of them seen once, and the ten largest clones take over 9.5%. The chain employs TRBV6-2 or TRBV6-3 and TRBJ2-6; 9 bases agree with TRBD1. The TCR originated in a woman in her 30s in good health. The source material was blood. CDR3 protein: CASSGHRGQVAGANVLTF. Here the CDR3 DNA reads TGTGCCAGCAGTGGACACAGGGGGCAGGTTGCTGGGGCCAACGTCCTGACTTTC.